The clone carrying this T cell receptor beta chain was picked up a small number of times. Its antigen is currently unknown. The CDR3 is 15 residues long. V gave up 2 bases and J gave up 9 bases, with 17 bases separating them. TCRdb analysed the 5' RACE reads with MiXCR anew, one entry per CDR3 protein. The sample yields about 390,000 distinct CDR3 sequences, about 10% seen once. The data originate from a study of identical twins. All donors comprised healthy Caucasians. General study results and limits: When twins shared out-of-frame alpha sequences, those sequences had excess low generation probability. Part of the zero-insertion signal could reflect confounding by invariant MAIT and iNKT cells. High-abundance cord blood beta clonotypes had fewer insertions; memory repertoires showed none.

Specimen: naive T cells sorted from blood. The chain uses TRBV6-7 and TRBJ2-1; D possibly corresponds to TRBD1 (5 bases). TRBV6-7 is filed as an ORF, its function uncertain. The receptor was isolated from a woman between 50 and 59 years old in good health. The chain's CDR3 is CASSYDVGLTGEQFF. The CDR3 region has the DNA TGTGCCAGCAGTTACGACGTGGGGCTAACTGGTGAGCAGTTCTTC.